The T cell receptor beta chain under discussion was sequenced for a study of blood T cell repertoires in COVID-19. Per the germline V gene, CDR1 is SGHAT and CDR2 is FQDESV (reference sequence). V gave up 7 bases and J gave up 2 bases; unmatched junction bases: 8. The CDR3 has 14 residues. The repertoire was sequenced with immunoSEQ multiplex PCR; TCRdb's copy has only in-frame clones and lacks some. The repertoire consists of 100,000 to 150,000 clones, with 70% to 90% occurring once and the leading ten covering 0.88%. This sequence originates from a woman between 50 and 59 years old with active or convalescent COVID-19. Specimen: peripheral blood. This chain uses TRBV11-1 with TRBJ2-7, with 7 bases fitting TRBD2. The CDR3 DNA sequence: TGTGCCAGCACACGGCAGCGGGGCCCCTACGAGCAGTACTTC. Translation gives CASTRQRGPYEQYF. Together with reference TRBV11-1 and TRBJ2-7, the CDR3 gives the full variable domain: EAEVAQSPRYKITEKSQAVAFWCDPISGHATLYWYRQILGQGPELLVQFQDESVVDDSQLPKDRFSAERLKGVDSTLKIQPAELGDSAMYLCASTRQRGPYEQYFGPGTRLTVT.